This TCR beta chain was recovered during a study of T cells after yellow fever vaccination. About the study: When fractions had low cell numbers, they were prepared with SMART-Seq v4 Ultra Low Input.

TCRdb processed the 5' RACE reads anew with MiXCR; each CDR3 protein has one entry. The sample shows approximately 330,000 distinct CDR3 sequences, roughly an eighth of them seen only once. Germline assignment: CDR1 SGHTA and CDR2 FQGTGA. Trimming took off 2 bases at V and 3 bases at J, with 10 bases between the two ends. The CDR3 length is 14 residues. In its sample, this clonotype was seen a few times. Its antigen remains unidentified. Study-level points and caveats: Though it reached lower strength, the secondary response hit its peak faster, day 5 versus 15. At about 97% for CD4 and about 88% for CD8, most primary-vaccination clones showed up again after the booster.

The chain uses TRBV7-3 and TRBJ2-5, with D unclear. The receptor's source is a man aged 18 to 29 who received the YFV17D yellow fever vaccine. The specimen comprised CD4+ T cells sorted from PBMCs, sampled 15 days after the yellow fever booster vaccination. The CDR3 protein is CASSLSGSKETQYF. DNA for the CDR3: TGTGCCAGCAGCTTATCCGGGTCGAAAGAGACCCAGTACTTC.